This T cell receptor beta chain stems from a study of graft-versus-host responses after intestinal transplantation. Background on the study: Tacrolimus plus steroids were given to all recipients for roughly 3 years, preceded by anti-thymocyte globulin induction.

General study findings and limits: Graft-donor T cell macrochimerism coincided with high graft-versus-host to host-versus-graft clonal ratios in allografts. Declines in HvG clones occurring early post-transplant were associated with peak circulating GvH clone levels. Recipient marrow contained GvH clones, some of which appeared first in ileum or blood.

Sequencing used immunoSEQ multiplex PCR; TCRdb keeps in-frame clones, though not all of them. This table has roughly 110,000 clones, 90% to 95% appearing once. Germline loops: CDR1 LNHDA, CDR2 SQIVND (reference sequence). This CDR3 has 15 residues. The V gene lost 3 bases and the J gene lost 3 bases, with 12 bases spanning the gap. To note about this clone: Its antigen is undetermined.

The chain is built from TRBV19 and TRBJ1-5; D remains ambiguous. The clonotype was recovered from a human donor who was the organ donor for an intestinal transplant. The source was unstimulated CD4+ T cells sorted from spleen or lymph node cells, collected before transplant. CDR3 coding DNA: TGTGCCAGTAGTATTACGGGTGAATTCAATCAGCCCCAGCATTTT. The encoded protein is CASSITGEFNQPQHF.